This is a list of T cell receptor beta chains from one sample in a study of blood T cells in healthy people across ages. MiXCR, applied by TCRdb to the 5' RACE reads, yields one record per CDR3 protein. The sample consists of approximately 1.5 million distinct CDR3 sequences, about 45% of them appearing once. The material sequenced was blood. Receptors originate from a young woman in good health. Each CDR3 is given with its conserved first and last residue. Each record gives: D gene, V gene, clone size, J gene, CDR3 protein, CDR3 DNA. D genes are given only for firm matches. Expanded clones get a size class; other rows say once, few or many, or leave the size out.

>-|TRBV30|-|TRBJ2-1
CAWSVRSGNEQFF
TGTGCCTGGAGTGTACGGAGTGGGAATGAGCAGTTCTTC
>TRBD1|TRBV12-3/TRBV12-4|-|TRBJ1-2
CAGSFGDRDFYGYTF
TGTGCCGGCAGTTTTGGAGACAGGGATTTTTATGGCTACACCTTC
>-|TRBV6-1|-|TRBJ1-2
CASSEVKGRAANYGYTF
TGTGCCAGCAGTGAAGTTAAGGGCAGGGCAGCTAACTATGGCTACACCTTC
>-|TRBV20-1|few|TRBJ2-1
CSAPLKQGRRESWNEQFF
TGCAGTGCTCCACTGAAACAGGGGAGACGGGAGAGTTGGAATGAGCAGTTCTTC
>-|TRBV7-2|-|TRBJ2-1
CASSGDLRSSYNEQFF
TGTGCCAGCAGCGGGGACTTGCGGAGCTCCTACAATGAGCAGTTCTTC
>TRBD2|TRBV4-1|-|TRBJ2-4
CASSQEQRGGYNEQYF
TGCGCCAGCAGCCAAGAACAGCGGGGGGGCTACAATGAGCAGTACTTC
>-|TRBV4-1|few|TRBJ1-2
CASSPGATRRAPGYTF
TGCGCCAGCAGCCCGGGGGCGACTAGGCGGGCTCCTGGCTACACCTTC
>TRBD2|TRBV4-3|few|TRBJ2-1
CASSPGLGESNEQFF
TGCGCCAGCAGCCCAGGACTAGGGGAATCCAATGAGCAGTTCTTC
>-|TRBV20-1|-|TRBJ2-5
CSARGGMGILDEQYF
TGCAGTGCTAGAGGAGGGATGGGGATTTTGGATGAGCAGTACTTC
>-|TRBV20-1|-|TRBJ2-7
CSARSIETHFYEQYF
TGCAGTGCCCGATCGATTGAGACTCATTTCTACGAGCAGTACTTC
>TRBD1|TRBV4-2|-|TRBJ1-1
CASSQGTRDRENTEAFF
TGTGCCAGCAGCCAAGGAACTCGGGACAGGGAGAACACTGAAGCTTTCTTT
>-|TRBV28|few|TRBJ2-7
CASSPLRQIIRYEQYF
TGTGCCAGCAGTCCCCTGCGACAGATCATCCGCTACGAGCAGTACTTC
>-|TRBV18|-|TRBJ2-5
CASSPSSRETQYF
TGTGCCAGCTCACCATCCTCACGGGAGACCCAGTACTTC
>-|TRBV30|-|TRBJ2-3
CAWSVGTIMDTQYF
TGTGCCTGGAGTGTTGGAACAATCATGGATACGCAGTATTTT
>TRBD1|TRBV6-1|many|TRBJ2-7
CASSEGGTGSYEQYF
TGTGCCAGCAGTGAAGGAGGGACAGGCTCCTACGAGCAGTACTTC
>TRBD1|TRBV11-2|-|TRBJ2-5
CASSKGTGKETQYF
TGTGCCAGCAGCAAAGGGACAGGGAAAGAGACCCAGTACTTC
>-|TRBV11-2|-|TRBJ2-7
CASSLDIGARNYEQYF
TGTGCCAGCAGCTTAGACATCGGAGCCAGAAACTACGAGCAGTACTTC
>TRBD2|TRBV20-1|once|TRBJ2-3
CSATSGVVDTQYF
TGCAGTGCTACTAGCGGGGTGGTAGATACGCAGTATTTT
>-|TRBV6-2/TRBV6-3|-|TRBJ2-4
CATPPGPTWDIQYF
TGTGCCACCCCTCCGGGACCGACCTGGGACATTCAGTACTTC
>TRBD1|TRBV20-1|once|TRBJ1-2
CSAEPGQKSRSYTF
TGCAGTGCGGAGCCGGGACAGAAGTCTAGAAGCTACACCTTC
>-|TRBV27|-|TRBJ2-1
CASSLSRVGGEQFF
TGTGCCAGCAGTTTGTCTAGAGTAGGAGGTGAGCAGTTCTTC
>TRBD2|TRBV6-1|-|TRBJ2-3
CASGGDTDTQYF
TGTGCCAGCGGGGGGGACACAGATACGCAGTATTTT
>-|TRBV2|-|TRBJ2-1
CASSGKGGNEQFF
TGTGCCAGCAGTGGCAAAGGTGGCAATGAGCAGTTCTTC
>TRBD2|TRBV7-7|-|TRBJ2-1
CASSLTSGGASEQFF
TGTGCTAGCAGCTTAACTAGCGGGGGGGCCAGCGAGCAGTTCTTC
>-|TRBV29-1|-|TRBJ1-5
CSVADAVGPQHF
TGCAGCGTTGCCGACGCGGTGGGGCCCCAGCATTTT
>-|TRBV5-1|-|TRBJ2-7
CASSLGRRPYEQYF
TGCGCCAGCAGCTTGGGCAGGAGGCCCTACGAGCAGTACTTC
>-|TRBV5-1|-|TRBJ2-3
CASSLSGPPTDTQYF
TGCGCCAGCAGCTTGAGTGGCCCACCCACAGATACGCAGTATTTT
>TRBD2|TRBV20-1|-|TRBJ2-7
CSARVSGKLYEQYF
TGCAGTGCTAGAGTTAGCGGGAAGCTCTACGAGCAGTACTTC
>-|TRBV30|-|TRBJ1-1
CACYGTVNTEAFF
TGTGCCTGTTACGGGACGGTGAACACTGAAGCTTTCTTT
>-|TRBV25-1|-|TRBJ2-5
CARRRAGSRQETQYF
TGTGCCCGCAGGAGAGCGGGCAGCCGTCAAGAGACCCAGTACTTC
>TRBD2|TRBV28|-|TRBJ2-7
CASSTSAYNEQYF
TGTGCCAGTAGCACTAGCGCGTACAATGAGCAGTACTTC
>TRBD2|TRBV18|few|TRBJ2-5
CASSPGLAGAWEQYF
TGTGCCAGCTCACCAGGTCTAGCGGGAGCATGGGAGCAGTACTTC